This TCR beta chain was profiled in a study of shared clonotypes between healthy human individuals (dated by TCRdb to about 2020). About the full investigation: The cohort comprised a couple of women and a few men aged 18 to 49 years. Each donor's leukapheresis produced roughly between roughly 0.85 and 9 billion PBMCs. To increase sequencing depth and limit assay-specific biases, different laboratories used diverse techniques to prepare libraries and sequence TCR repertoires. To estimate repertoire size and how much clonotypes are shared between individuals, the study performed deep sequencing of blood TCR repertoires from a few healthy adults. For each donor, CD4 naive and CD4 memory were each given three plates, CD8 naive was given two plates, and CD8 memory was given one plate. Study-level results and caveats: Naive subsets generally had larger estimated clonotype richness than memory subsets did. Based on pairwise subsampling, the degree of clonotype sharing among donors was expected to be affected by sequencing depth. Because the study included only a small number of donors, the genetic and exposure-history diversity represented was limited. Even with the large sequencing depth, rarefaction of the sorted-subset datasets indicated that sequencing was incomplete. Only blood was sampled, and tissue TCR repertoires likely differ from those in blood. Compared with non-shared clonotypes, clonotypes shared by all four sorted-subset donors had higher generation probabilities. When several donors were compared, the shared fraction of clonotypes was roughly 5% for naive CD4, 3.5% to 4% for naive CD8, 2.3% for memory CD4, and under 0.5% for memory CD8.

Using the deep immunoSEQ assay, multiplex PCR amplified TCR CDR3 regions from genomic DNA. Extracted genomic DNA from each cell subset was spread evenly across all wells of several immunoSEQ 96-well plates, with each plate serving as a replicate. For sorted subsets, 150 to 250 ng genomic DNA, equal to about 30,000 T cell genomes, was loaded into each replicate PCR. The purified libraries were quantified using a Qubit 3.0 fluorometer, sized with a Bioanalyzer 2100, and then quantified again using the KAPA Library Quantification kit. A separate single-read 150-cycle Illumina NextSeq 550 flow cell was used to sequence each immunoSEQ 96-well plate. The original pipeline was this. The immunoSEQ output contained only junctional sequences without quality scores, so filtering could not match that applied to full-length reads. To assign V/J genes and CDR3, sequences were annotated against IMGT germline references using PyIR, a Python wrapper for IgBLAST v1.9. Reads were filtered out if the reads had weak V/J assignments (E-value above 1e-6), no CDR3, stop codons, out-of-frame junctions, or ambiguous translated residues. V3J clonotypes were defined as sequences sharing the same inferred V gene, J gene, and CDR3 amino acid sequence. The percentage overlap between two repertoires was calculated by dividing the number of shared unique clonotypes by the size of the smaller repertoire. RTK rarefaction, the Chao1 estimator, and Recon v2.1 estimates of unobserved clonotypes were used to assess repertoire richness. OLGA was used to compute generation probabilities for all TCRbeta clonotypes that the gDNA method yielded from a handful of donors. TCRdb holds this immuneACCESS table with in-frame rearrangements only. Some clones are missing; in checked studies, unresolved V genes explain under half, and the rest has no known cause. V and J calls and clone size come straight from that table; D and trimming were deduced from the DNA. This sample comprises about 2.3 million clones, 85% to 95% of them detected only once. Approximately 0.4% of the sample is held by the ten biggest clonotypes.

The donors were healthy, HIV-negative adults who had no recently reported acute infections or vaccinations. Only Caucasian adults living in Nashville, Tennessee, USA were represented among the donors. CD4+ T cells were enriched through magnetic negative selection, after which naive cells were positively selected on CD45RA and the remaining negative fraction served as the memory subset. Blood was collected by leukapheresis, and PBMCs were isolated by Ficoll-Histopaque density gradient centrifugation and then cryopreserved in liquid nitrogen vapor phase. Analytical flow cytometry was used to check the purity and quantity of each magnetically sorted T cell population. Genomic DNA was isolated from every sorted fraction and measured by UV absorbance on a Nanodrop 2000c. About this clone itself: The antigen it binds to is not known. No much larger clone is present one base from it, and per-base qualities are unavailable.

The CDR3 measures 15 amino acids from cysteine to phenylalanine. The entry retains the CDR3 DNA only, 45 bases that are in frame from base 1. Via the germline V gene (reference sequence), CDR1 is SEHNR and CDR2 FQNEAQ. The sequenced material came from naive CD4+ T cells from PBMCs. The cell subset or site label here, explained by the study, means: CD45RA+ positively selected. The sequence was collected from a man younger than 35 in good health. Some clones in this sample may be carry-over from other donors' samples. The chain joins TRBV7-9 to TRBJ2-5; a stretch of 7 junction bases matches TRBD1. The J call is in doubt because the DNA end fits TRBJ2-7 better. The CDR3: CASSPRQGPFYEQYF. The nucleotides read TGTGCCAGCAGCCCTAGACAGGGACCTTTCTACGAGCAGTACTTC.